These T cell receptor beta chains were read from a single sample in a study of shared clonotypes between healthy human individuals. The assay was immunoSEQ multiplex PCR, and TCRdb's table has in-frame clones only and misses some. The sample carries roughly 320,000 clones, about nine tenths recorded once. The sequenced sample consisted of memory CD8+ T cells sorted from blood. The origin of the receptors is a man aged 18 to 30 in good health. Each CDR3 is given with its conserved first and last residue. D genes are given only for firm matches. A clone size is listed for some rows: how often the clone was seen (once, few, many), or a class if it is expanded.

d_gene	v_gene	j_gene	abundance	CDR3nt	CDR3aa
.	TRBV6-1	TRBJ2-7	.	TGTGCCACGTGGGGTCAGGATTCATACGAGCAGTACTTC	CATWGQDSYEQYF
TRBD2	TRBV5-1	TRBJ2-3	.	TGCGCCAGCAGCTTGGATGCGGCTAGCGGAGGAGATACGCAGTATTTT	CASSLDAASGGDTQYF
TRBD2	TRBV7-9	TRBJ2-3	.	TGTGCCAGCAGCTTATGGGCTAGCGGGGGGTTGACAGATACGCAGTATTTT	CASSLWASGGLTDTQYF
TRBD1	TRBV27	TRBJ1-1	.	TGTGCCAGCAGTTTATCTCCAGGGGGCGCGGCGAACACTGAAGCTTTCTTT	CASSLSPGGAANTEAFF
.	TRBV13	TRBJ1-2	.	TGTGCCAGCAGCTTAGAGGGCAGCAACTATGGCTACACCTTC	CASSLEGSNYGYTF
TRBD2	TRBV10-2	TRBJ2-1	.	TGCGCCAGCAGTGATTCGGGACTACTCAATGAGCAGTTCTTC	CASSDSGLLNEQFF
.	TRBV6-5	TRBJ2-1	.	TGTGCCAGCAAGACTAGGCCCCCTGGTGAGCAGTTCTTC	CASKTRPPGEQFF
TRBD1	TRBV27	TRBJ2-7	.	TGTGCCAGCAGTTTCTTCCCGGGACAGCTCTACGAGCAGTACTTC	CASSFFPGQLYEQYF
.	TRBV21-1	TRBJ2-3	.	TGTGCCAGCAGCAAAGGACTTAGCGGGGGGGCCCCAGATACGCAGTATTTT	CASSKGLSGGAPDTQYF
TRBD1	TRBV2	TRBJ2-2	.	TGTGCCAGCAGTGAACCTGGAACAGGGGCCACCGGGGAGCTGTTTTTT	CASSEPGTGATGELFF
TRBD2	TRBV27	TRBJ2-1	many	TGTGCCAGCAGTCCCACGGGAGGGTTCATCAATGAGCAGTTCTTC	CASSPTGGFINEQFF
.	TRBV23-1	TRBJ1-5	.	TGCGCCGGCCGGGACCCACAGCCCCAGCATTTT	CAGRDPQPQHF
TRBD1	TRBV2	TRBJ2-5	.	TGTGCCAGCAGCGGCACCCCGGGACAGGATTACCAAGAGACCCAGTACTTC	CASSGTPGQDYQETQYF